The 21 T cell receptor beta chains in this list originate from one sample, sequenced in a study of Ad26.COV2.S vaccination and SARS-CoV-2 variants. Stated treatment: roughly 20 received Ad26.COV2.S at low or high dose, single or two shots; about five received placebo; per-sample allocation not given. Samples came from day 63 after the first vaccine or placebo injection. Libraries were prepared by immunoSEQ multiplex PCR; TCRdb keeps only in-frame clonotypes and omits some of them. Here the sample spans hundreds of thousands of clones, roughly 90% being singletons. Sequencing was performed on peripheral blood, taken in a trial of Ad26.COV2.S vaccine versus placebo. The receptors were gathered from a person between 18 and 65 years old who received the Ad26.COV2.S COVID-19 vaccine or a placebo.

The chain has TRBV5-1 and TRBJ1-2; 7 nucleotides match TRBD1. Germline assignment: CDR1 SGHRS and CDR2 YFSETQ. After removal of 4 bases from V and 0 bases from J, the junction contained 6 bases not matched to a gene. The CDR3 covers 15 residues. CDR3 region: CASSLRQGANYGYTF. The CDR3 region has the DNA TGCGCCAGCAGCCTCCGACAGGGCGCTAACTATGGCTACACCTTC.

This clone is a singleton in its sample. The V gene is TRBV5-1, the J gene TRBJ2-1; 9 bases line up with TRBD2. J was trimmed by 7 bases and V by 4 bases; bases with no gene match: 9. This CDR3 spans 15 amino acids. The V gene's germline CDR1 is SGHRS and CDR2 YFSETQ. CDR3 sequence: CASSDSGSQMNEQFF. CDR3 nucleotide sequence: TGCGCCAGCAGCGATAGCGGGAGTCAGATGAATGAGCAGTTCTTC.

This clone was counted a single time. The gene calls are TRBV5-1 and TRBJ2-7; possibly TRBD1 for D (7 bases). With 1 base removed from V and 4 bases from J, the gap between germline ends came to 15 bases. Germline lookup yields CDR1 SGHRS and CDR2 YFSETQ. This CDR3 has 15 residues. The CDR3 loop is CASSLNGRGDYEQYF. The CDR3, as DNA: TGCGCCAGCAGCTTGAATGGCAGGGGGGATTACGAGCAGTACTTC.

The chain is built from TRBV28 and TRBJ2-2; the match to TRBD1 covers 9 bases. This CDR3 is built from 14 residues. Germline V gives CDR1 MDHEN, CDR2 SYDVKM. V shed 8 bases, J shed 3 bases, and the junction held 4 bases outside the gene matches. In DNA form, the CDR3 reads TGTGCCAGCCACCGGACAGGGGACACCGGGGAGCTGTTTTTT. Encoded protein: CASHRTGDTGELFF.

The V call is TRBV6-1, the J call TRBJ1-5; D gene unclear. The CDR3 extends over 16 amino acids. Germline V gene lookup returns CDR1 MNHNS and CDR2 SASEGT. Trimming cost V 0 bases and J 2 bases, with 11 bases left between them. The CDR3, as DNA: TGTGCCAGCAGTGAAGCGCGACGGACCGGCAATCAGCCCCAGCATTTT. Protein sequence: CASSEARRTGNQPQHF.

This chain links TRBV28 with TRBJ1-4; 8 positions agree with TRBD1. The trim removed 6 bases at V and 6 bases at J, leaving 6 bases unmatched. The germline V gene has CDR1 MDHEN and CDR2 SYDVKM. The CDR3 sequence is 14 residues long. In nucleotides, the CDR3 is TGTGCCAGCAGGACCGGGACAGGTGATGAAAAACTGTTTTTT. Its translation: CASRTGTGDEKLFF.

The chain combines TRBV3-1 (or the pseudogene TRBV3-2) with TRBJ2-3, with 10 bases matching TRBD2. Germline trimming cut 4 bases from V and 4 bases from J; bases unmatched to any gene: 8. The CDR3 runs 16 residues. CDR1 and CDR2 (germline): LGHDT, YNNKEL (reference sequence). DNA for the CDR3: TGTGCCAGCAGCCCCCAGTACAGCGGGGGGGCAGATACGCAGTATTTT. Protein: CASSPQYSGGADTQYF.

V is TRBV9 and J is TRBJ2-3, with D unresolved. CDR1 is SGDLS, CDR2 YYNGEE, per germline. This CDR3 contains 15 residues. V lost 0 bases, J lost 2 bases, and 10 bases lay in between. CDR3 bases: TGTGCCAGCAGCGTAGCTAATGTACCCACAGATACGCAGTATTTT. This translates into CASSVANVPTDTQYF.

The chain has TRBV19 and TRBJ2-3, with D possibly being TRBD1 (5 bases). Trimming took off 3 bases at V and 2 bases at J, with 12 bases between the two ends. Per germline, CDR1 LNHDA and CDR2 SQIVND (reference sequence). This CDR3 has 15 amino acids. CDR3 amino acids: CASSIKGAATDTQYF. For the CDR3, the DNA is TGTGCCAGTAGTATTAAAGGGGCAGCCACAGATACGCAGTATTTT.

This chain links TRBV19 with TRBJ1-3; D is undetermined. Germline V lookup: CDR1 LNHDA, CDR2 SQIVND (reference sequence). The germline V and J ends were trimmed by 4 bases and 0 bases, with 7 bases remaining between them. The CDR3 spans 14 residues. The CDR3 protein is CASSSRSSGNTIYF. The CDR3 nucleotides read TGTGCCAGTAGTAGCCGCAGCTCTGGAAACACCATATATTTT.

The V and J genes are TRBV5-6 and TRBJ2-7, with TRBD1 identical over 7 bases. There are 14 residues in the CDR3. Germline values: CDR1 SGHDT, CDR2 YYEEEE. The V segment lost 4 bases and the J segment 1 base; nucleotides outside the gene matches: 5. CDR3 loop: CASSTGTASYEQYF. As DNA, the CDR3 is TGTGCCAGCAGCACCGGGACAGCATCCTACGAGCAGTACTTC.

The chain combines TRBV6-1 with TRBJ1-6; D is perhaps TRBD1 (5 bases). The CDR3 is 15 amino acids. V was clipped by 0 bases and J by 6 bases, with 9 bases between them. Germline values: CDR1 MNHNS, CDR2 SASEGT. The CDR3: CASSEAATANSPLHF. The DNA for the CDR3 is TGTGCCAGCAGTGAAGCGGCGACAGCTAATTCACCCCTCCACTTT.

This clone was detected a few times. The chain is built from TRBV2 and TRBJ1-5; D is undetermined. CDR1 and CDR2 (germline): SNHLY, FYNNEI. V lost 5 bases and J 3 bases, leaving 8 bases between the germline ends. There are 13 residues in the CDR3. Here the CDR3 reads CASSFYTNQPQHF. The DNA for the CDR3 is TGTGCCAGCAGTTTTTATACCAATCAGCCCCAGCATTTT.

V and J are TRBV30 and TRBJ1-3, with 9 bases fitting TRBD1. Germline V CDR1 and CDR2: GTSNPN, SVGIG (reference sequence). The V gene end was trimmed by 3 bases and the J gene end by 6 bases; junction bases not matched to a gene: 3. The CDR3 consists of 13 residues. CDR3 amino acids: CAWRQGAENTIYF. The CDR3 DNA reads TGTGCCTGGAGACAGGGGGCGGAAAACACCATATATTTT.

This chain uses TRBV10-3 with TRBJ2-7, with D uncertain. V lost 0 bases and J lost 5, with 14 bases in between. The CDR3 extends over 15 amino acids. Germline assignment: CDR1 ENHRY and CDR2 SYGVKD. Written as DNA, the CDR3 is TGTGCCATCAGTGAGTCGAAGGGTAACGTCAACGAGCAGTACTTC. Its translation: CAISESKGNVNEQYF.

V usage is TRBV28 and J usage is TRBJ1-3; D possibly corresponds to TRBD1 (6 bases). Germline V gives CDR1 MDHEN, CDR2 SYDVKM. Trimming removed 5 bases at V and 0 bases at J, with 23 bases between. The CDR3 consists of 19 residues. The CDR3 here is CASSPPGAARFSSGNTIYF. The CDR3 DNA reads TGTGCCAGCAGTCCCCCGGGGGCGGCAAGGTTTTCCTCTGGAAACACCATATATTTT.

CDR3 sequence: CSVVRQPSGGSGTQYF. CDR3 DNA: TGCAGCGTTGTAAGACAGCCTAGCGGGGGGTCGGGGACGCAGTATTTT. The rearrangement uses TRBV29-1 and TRBJ2-3; 11 bases are shared with TRBD2. Germline CDR1 and CDR2: SQVTM and ANQGSEA. Trimming took 4 bases from V and 9 from J; bases not matched to a gene: 15. The CDR3 has 16 amino acids.

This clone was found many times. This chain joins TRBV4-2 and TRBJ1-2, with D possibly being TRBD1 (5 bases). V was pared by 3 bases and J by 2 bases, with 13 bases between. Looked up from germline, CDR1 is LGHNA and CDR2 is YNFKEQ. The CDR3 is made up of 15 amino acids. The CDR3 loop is CASSHDKGRNYGYTF. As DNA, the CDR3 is TGTGCCAGCAGCCACGATAAGGGACGGAACTATGGCTACACCTTC.

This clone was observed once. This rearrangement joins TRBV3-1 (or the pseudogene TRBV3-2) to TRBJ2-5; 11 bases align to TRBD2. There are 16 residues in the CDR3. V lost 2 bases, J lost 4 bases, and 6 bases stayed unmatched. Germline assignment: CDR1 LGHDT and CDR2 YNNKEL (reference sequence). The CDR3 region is CASSQPGLAGAETQYF. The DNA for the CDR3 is TGTGCCAGCAGCCAACCCGGACTAGCGGGCGCAGAGACCCAGTACTTC.

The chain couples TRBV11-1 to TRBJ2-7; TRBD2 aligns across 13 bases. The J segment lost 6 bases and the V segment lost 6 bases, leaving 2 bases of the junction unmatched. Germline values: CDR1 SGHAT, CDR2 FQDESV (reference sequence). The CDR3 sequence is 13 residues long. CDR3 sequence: CASRLAGGREQYF. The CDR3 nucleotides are TGTGCCAGCAGACTAGCGGGAGGGCGCGAGCAGTACTTC.

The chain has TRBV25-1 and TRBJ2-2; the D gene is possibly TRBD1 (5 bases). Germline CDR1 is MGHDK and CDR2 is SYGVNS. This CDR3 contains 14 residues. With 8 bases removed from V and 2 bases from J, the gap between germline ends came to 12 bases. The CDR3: CASGPDTNTGELFF. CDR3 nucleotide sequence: TGTGCCAGCGGCCCGGACACCAACACCGGGGAGCTGTTTTTT.